This note documents a single T cell receptor (beta chain) sequence. V shed 6 bases and J 4 bases; nucleotides not matched to a gene: 6. The CDR3 loop spans 14 amino acids. CDR1 KGHSH and CDR2 LQKENI come from the germline V gene. Only in-frame clones appear in the TCRdb table, and some are missing; sequencing was by immunoSEQ multiplex PCR. The table lists 200,000 to 300,000 clones, 75% to 90% of them singletons. The data were taken from a study of blood T cell repertoires in COVID-19. Looking at the study overall: Sources were T cells, B-cell-depleted T cells, or PBMCs; the material itself was cDNA or gDNA.

Sequencing input: peripheral blood. This TCR was recovered from a woman aged 55-69 years with active or convalescent COVID-19. The J gene is TRBJ1-1, the V gene TRBV18, with 9 bases matching TRBD1. The CDR3 bases are TGTGCCAGCTCCCCGACAGGGGGGATCACTGAAGCTTTCTTT. The encoded protein is CASSPTGGITEAFF. Complete variable domain (other parts from reference TRBV18 and TRBJ1-1): NAGVMQNPRHLVRRRGQEARLRCSPMKGHSHVYWYRQLPEEGLKFMVYLQKENIIDESGMPKERFSAEFPKEGPSILRIQQVVRGDSAAYFCASSPTGGITEAFFGQGTRLTVV.